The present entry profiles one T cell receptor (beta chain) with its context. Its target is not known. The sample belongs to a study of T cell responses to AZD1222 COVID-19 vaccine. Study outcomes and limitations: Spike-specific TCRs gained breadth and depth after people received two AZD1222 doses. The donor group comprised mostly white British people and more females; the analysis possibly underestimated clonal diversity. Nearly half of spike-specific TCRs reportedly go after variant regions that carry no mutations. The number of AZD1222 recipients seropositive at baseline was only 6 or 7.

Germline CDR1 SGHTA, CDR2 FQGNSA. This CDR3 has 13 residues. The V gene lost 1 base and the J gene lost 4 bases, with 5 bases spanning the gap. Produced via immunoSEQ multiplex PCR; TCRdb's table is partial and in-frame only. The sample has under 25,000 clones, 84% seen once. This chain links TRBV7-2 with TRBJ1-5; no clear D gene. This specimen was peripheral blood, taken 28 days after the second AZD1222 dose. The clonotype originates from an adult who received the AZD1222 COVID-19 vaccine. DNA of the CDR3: TGTGCCAGCAGCTTAGACAGAAATCAGCCCCAGCATTTT. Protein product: CASSLDRNQPQHF.